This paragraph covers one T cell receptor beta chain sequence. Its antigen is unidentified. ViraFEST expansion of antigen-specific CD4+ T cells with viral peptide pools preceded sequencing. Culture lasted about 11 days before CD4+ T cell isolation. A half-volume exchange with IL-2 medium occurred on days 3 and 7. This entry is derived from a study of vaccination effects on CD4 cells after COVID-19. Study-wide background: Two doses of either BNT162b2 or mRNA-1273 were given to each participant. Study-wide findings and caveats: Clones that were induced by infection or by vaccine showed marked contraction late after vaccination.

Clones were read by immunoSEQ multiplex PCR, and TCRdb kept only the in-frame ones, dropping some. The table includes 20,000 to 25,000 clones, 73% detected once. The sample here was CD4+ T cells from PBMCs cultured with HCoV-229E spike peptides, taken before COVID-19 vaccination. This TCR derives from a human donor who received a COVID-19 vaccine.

The CDR3 region has the DNA TGTGCCAGCAGTATCAGTATTCCTAAAGACACAGATACGCAGTATTTT. Translation: CASSISIPKDTDTQYF. The chain recombines TRBV2 with TRBJ2-3; D not certain. CDR1 is SNHLY and CDR2 is FYNNEI in the germline V gene. V was shortened by 5 bases and J by 2 bases, with 17 bases between the two germline ends. CDR3 size: 16 residues.